This T cell receptor (beta chain) came from a study of T cell responses to AZD1222 COVID-19 vaccine. This clone showed up just once. The ends were cut back, 5 bases at V and 0 bases at J, with 10 bases in the middle. The CDR3 totals 14 residues. Looked up from germline, CDR1 is LNHDA and CDR2 is SQIVND (reference sequence). Here immunoSEQ multiplex PCR was the method, and the copy in TCRdb shows in-frame clones only, minus some. Of 120,000 or so clones listed, approximately 90% are singletons. This chain uses TRBV19 with TRBJ1-1, with D uncertain. The TCR originated in an adult in good health. Specimen: peripheral blood, collected on day 0 of AZD1222 vaccination. This CDR3 is CASSSVSMNTEAFF. The CDR3 coding sequence is TGTGCCAGTAGTTCGGTCAGCATGAACACTGAAGCTTTCTTT.